The 14 T cell receptor beta chains below come from one sample, sequenced in a study of control samples from healthy donors and cancer patients (dated by TCRdb to the early 2020s). The library relied on the immunoSEQ multiplex PCR assay. TCRdb mirrors the immuneACCESS table, restricted to in-frame sequences. Some clones are absent from its copies; in checked studies, under half trace to an unresolved V gene, and the reason for the others is unknown. This sample lists about 150,000 clones; 85% to 95% were detected once. Approximately 5.7% of the sample comes from the top ten. Sequenced input: blood. The receptor source for this set is a man aged 40-55 years in good health.

The chain has TRBV21-1 and TRBJ2-7. TRBV21-1 corresponds to a pseudogene. This CDR3 spans 15 amino acids. The CDR3, as DNA: TGTGCCAGCAGCAGGGGACGACCGAGCTCCTACGAGCAGTACTTC. Amino acid sequence: CASSRGRPSSYEQYF.

V usage is TRBV6-6 and J usage is TRBJ1-5; D is undetermined. V was shortened by 1 base and J by 5 bases, with 9 bases between the two germline ends. This CDR3 is built from 14 residues. CDR1 is MNHNY and CDR2 is SVGAGI in the germline V gene (reference sequence). This chain's CDR3 is CASSYLGPDQPQHF. CDR3 bases: TGTGCCAGCAGTTACTTAGGGCCGGATCAGCCCCAGCATTTT.

This chain links TRBV6-5 with TRBJ2-5; D possibly corresponds to TRBD1 (5 bases). Trimming took off 6 bases at V and 3 bases at J, with 11 bases between the two ends. Per germline, CDR1 MNHEY and CDR2 SVGAGI. The CDR3 totals 13 residues. DNA of the CDR3: TGTGCCAGCAGGGTGGCAGGGAAAGAGACCCAGTACTTC. This encodes CASRVAGKETQYF.

This rearrangement joins TRBV15 to TRBJ1-2; 9 nucleotides line up with TRBD1. Germline V CDR1 and CDR2: LNHNV, YYDKDF (reference sequence). This CDR3 has 12 residues. V lost 6 bases, J lost 8 bases, and 4 bases stayed unmatched. The CDR3: CATSIGTGGYTF. DNA for the CDR3: TGTGCCACCAGTATCGGGACAGGGGGCTACACCTTC.

The chain links TRBV20-1 to TRBJ1-1; D gene unclear. Germline-derived CDR1 and CDR2 are DFQATT and SNEGSKA (reference sequence). The CDR3 has 11 amino acids. The V gene lost 3 bases and the J gene lost 7 bases, with 9 bases spanning the gap. CDR3 DNA sequence: TGCAGTGCTAGGAACGATTTTGAAGCTTTCTTT. This sequence encodes CSARNDFEAFF.

This clone has a handful of counts. The V call is TRBV7-2, the J call TRBJ1-1; 7 nucleotides match TRBD1. With V trimmed by 6 bases and J by 4 bases, 8 bases remained unmatched. Per the germline V gene, CDR1 is SGHTA and CDR2 is FQGNSA. The CDR3 length is 14 residues. Written as DNA, the CDR3 is TGTGCCAGCAGTCCCACAGGGGCGATCACTGAAGCTTTCTTT. Protein: CASSPTGAITEAFF.

J is TRBJ1-1 and V is TRBV10-2; 9 bases match TRBD1. Trimming removed 6 bases from V and 1 base from J; junction bases left unmatched: 9. The CDR3 length is 16 residues. Germline CDR1 reads WSHSY; CDR2 reads SAAADI. CDR3 coding DNA: TGCGCCAGCAGAAAACAGGGGGCGACCTGGAACACTGAAGCTTTCTTT. Translated: CASRKQGATWNTEAFF.

The V and J genes are TRBV5-5 and TRBJ2-2, with D possibly TRBD1 on 6 matching bases. Germline V gives CDR1 SGHKS, CDR2 YYEKEE (reference sequence). The V and J ends lost 1 base and 0 bases respectively, with 10 bases between them. The CDR3 has 16 amino acids. CDR3 region: CASSLRGRANTGELFF. The CDR3 nucleotides read TGTGCCAGCAGCTTGAGGGGGAGAGCGAACACCGGGGAGCTGTTTTTT. The entire variable domain, with the rest obtained from reference TRBV5-5 and TRBJ2-2, is as follows: DAGVTQSPTHLIKTRGQQVTLRCSPISGHKSVSWYQQVLGQGPQFIFQYYEKEERGRGNFPDRFSARQFPNYSSELNVNALLLGDSALYLCASSLRGRANTGELFFGEGSRLTVL.

In its sample, this clone was seen once. The CDR3 protein is CASSPGTGYQPQHF. The CDR3 bases are TGTGCCAGTAGTCCCGGGACAGGGTACCAGCCCCAGCATTTT. The V gene is TRBV19, the J gene TRBJ1-5; 9 bases align to TRBD1. V was pared by 5 bases and J by 7 bases, with 6 bases of the junction left unmatched. Germline-derived CDR1 and CDR2 are LNHDA and SQIVND (reference sequence). The CDR3 sequence is 14 residues long. The complete variable domain, with remaining parts taken from reference TRBV19 and TRBJ1-5, reads DGGITQSPKYLFRKEGQNVTLSCEQNLNHDAMYWYRQDPGQGLRLIYYSQIVNDFQKGDIAEGYSVSREKKESFPLTVTSAQKNPTAFYLCASSPGTGYQPQHFGDGTRLSIL.

The V and J genes are TRBV28 and TRBJ1-1; TRBD1 aligns across 7 bases. Germline V gene data show CDR1 as MDHEN and CDR2 as SYDVKM. Germline trimming cut 6 bases from V and 12 bases from J; bases unmatched to any gene: 10. CDR3 size: 12 residues. CDR3 DNA: TGTGCCAGCAGACCCACAGGGGCCGCAACTTTCTTT. It translates to CASRPTGAATFF.

This sequence joins TRBV10-1 and TRBJ1-1; TRBD1 is a possible D gene (6 bases). Trimming pared 3 bases from V and 9 bases from J, leaving 17 bases between. From germline, CDR1 is WNHNN and CDR2 SYGVQD (reference sequence). This CDR3 region has 14 residues. In DNA form, the CDR3 reads TGCGCCAGCAGTGAAGGGACAACGCCACCTAAAGCTTTCTTT. It translates to CASSEGTTPPKAFF.

This chain joins TRBV6-5 and TRBJ2-7; maybe TRBD2 (6 bases). In germline, CDR1 is MNHEY, CDR2 SVGAGI. The CDR3 contains 13 residues. Trimming pared 0 bases from V and 6 bases from J, leaving 9 bases between. CDR3 nucleotide sequence: TGTGCCAGCAGTTACTCTGCGGGGTCCGAGCAGTACTTC. It encodes CASSYSAGSEQYF.

The chain recombines TRBV6-5 with TRBJ2-2; tentatively, D is TRBD2 (5 bases). Germline assignment: CDR1 MNHEY and CDR2 SVGAGI. Deletions cut 2 bases from V and 4 bases from J, with 11 bases between. The CDR3 spans 15 residues. This CDR3 is CASSYGESGTGELFF. The CDR3 nucleotides read TGTGCCAGCAGTTACGGGGAAAGCGGCACCGGGGAGCTGTTTTTT.

The chain is built from TRBV13 and TRBJ2-5; maybe TRBD2 (7 bases). CDR1 and CDR2 from the germline V gene are PRHDT and FYEKMQ (reference sequence). The length of the CDR3 is 15 residues. Trimming removed 6 bases at V and 2 bases at J, with 16 bases between. The CDR3 region is CASSKGGGSQETQYF. The CDR3 nucleotides are TGTGCCAGCAGTAAGGGGGGGGGCTCACAAGAGACCCAGTACTTC. The variable domain in full, with the rest retrieved from reference TRBV13 and TRBJ2-5, is AAGVIQSPRHLIKEKRETATLKCYPIPRHDTVYWYQQGPGQDPQFLISFYEKMQSDKGSIPDRFSAQQFSDYHSELNMSSLELGDSALYFCASSKGGGSQETQYFGPGTRLLVL.